This T cell receptor (beta chain) was sequenced in a study of cytomegalovirus exposure and HLA in healthy donors. Study-level points and caveats: After further analysis at a later stage, 16,951 TCR beta sequences were associated with HLA alleles at 0.05 false discovery rate. It was in a later analysis that TCR association rates were seen to vary by HLA locus, highest for DRB1 and lowest for HLA-C.

PCR amplification relied on 60 Vbeta primers (plus 13 Jbeta primers). In the original workflow: Later, an analysis found 75 million to 100 million unique TCR beta chains, and around 12 million of these were shared. Produced via immunoSEQ multiplex PCR; TCRdb's table is partial and in-frame only. The D gene and trimming were derived from the DNA, and the V and J assignments and clone size from that table. The data contain 140,000 or so clones, about 85% of them singletons. This CDR3 region has 14 residues. For this clone: As yet, its antigen is unknown.

Sequenced material: PBMCs. The V call is TRBV21-1, the J call TRBJ1-4; the table's D call, TRBD1, has no DNA check behind it. TRBV21-1 is a listed pseudogene. This clonotype originated in a boy aged 2-9 years in good health and CMV-seronegative. The CDR3 sequence: CARQRTGPNEKLFF. CDR3 nucleotides: TGTGCCAGACAACGGACAGGCCCTAATGAAAAACTGTTTTTT.